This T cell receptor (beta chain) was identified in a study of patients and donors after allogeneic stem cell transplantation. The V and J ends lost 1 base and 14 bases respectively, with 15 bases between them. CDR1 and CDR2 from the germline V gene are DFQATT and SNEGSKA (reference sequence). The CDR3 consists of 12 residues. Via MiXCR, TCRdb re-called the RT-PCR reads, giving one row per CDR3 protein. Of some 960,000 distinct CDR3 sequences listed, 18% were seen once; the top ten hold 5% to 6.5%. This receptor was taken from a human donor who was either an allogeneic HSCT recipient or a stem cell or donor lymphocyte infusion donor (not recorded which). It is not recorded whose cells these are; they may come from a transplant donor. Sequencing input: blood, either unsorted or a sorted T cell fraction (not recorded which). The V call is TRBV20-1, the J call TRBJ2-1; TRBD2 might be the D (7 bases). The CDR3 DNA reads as TGCAGTGCTAGAGTGTGGGGGGGCGGCGAGTTCTTC. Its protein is CSARVWGGGEFF.